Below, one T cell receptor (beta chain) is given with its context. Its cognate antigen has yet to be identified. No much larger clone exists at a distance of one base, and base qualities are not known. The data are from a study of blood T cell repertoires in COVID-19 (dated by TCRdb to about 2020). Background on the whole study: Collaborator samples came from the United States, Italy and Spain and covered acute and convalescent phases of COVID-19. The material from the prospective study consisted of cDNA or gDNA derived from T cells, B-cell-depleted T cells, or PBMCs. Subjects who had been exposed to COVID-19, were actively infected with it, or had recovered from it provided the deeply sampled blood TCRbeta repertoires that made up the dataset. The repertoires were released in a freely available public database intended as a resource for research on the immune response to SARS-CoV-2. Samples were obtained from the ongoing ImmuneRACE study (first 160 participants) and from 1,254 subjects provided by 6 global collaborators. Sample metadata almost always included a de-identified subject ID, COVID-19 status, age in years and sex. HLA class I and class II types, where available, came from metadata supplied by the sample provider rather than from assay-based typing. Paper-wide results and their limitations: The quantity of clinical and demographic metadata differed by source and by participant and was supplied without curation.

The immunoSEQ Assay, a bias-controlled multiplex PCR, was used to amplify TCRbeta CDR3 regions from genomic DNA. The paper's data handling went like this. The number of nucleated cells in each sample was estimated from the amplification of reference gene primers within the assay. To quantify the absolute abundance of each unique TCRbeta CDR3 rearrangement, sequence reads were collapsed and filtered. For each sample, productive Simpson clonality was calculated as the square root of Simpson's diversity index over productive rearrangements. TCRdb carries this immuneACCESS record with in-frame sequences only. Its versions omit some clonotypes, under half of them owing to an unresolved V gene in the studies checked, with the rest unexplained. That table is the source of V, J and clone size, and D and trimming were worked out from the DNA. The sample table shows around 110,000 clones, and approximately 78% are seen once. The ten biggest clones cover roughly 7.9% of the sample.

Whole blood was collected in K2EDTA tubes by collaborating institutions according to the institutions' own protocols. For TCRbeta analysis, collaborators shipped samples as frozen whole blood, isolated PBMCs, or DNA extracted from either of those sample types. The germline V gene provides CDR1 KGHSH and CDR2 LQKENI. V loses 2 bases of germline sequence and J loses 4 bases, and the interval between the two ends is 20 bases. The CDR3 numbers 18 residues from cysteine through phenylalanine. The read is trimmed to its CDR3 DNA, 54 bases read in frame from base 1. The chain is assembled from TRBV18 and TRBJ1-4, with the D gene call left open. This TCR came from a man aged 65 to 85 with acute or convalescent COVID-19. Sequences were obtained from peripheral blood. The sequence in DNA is TGTGCCAGCTCACCAACCGTGGCCCCCCGGACTGGTAATGAAAAACTGTTTTTT. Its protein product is CASSPTVAPRTGNEKLFF.